This section outlines one T cell receptor beta chain sequence together with its context. Its antigen is not yet known. Base qualities are not provided; no much larger clone lies one nucleotide away. These data come from a study of T cell changes during pregnancy in multiple sclerosis (dated by TCRdb to between 2017 and 2020). Turning to the overall study: The study looked at changes in the T cell repertoire across pregnancy in women with multiple sclerosis.

CDR1 and CDR2 are drawn from the germline V gene (reference sequence): GTSNPN, SVGIG. Trimming costs V 4 bases and J 3 bases, and their ends lie 9 bases apart. The CDR3 contains 12 residues, cysteine and phenylalanine counted. The CDR3 DNA has 36 bases and is translated from base 1. The library was made by the immunoSEQ multiplex PCR assay. This immuneACCESS table, as held by TCRdb, lists in-frame sequences with V and J called but not all clones. Of the missing ones, under half trace to an unresolved V gene in checked studies; the others have no known cause. In all, the sample holds about 100,000 clones, and around 93% of those were seen once. The ten largest clones take up around 0.96% of the sample.

The TCR originated in a female donor with multiple sclerosis, enrolled in a pregnancy study. Sequenced here: peripheral blood, sampled before pregnancy. The V gene is TRBV30 and the J gene is TRBJ1-2; a confident D gene designation cannot be given. CDR3 region: CAWTDTHYGYTF. In nucleotide form, the sequence is TGTGCCTGGACTGACACTCACTATGGCTACACCTTC.